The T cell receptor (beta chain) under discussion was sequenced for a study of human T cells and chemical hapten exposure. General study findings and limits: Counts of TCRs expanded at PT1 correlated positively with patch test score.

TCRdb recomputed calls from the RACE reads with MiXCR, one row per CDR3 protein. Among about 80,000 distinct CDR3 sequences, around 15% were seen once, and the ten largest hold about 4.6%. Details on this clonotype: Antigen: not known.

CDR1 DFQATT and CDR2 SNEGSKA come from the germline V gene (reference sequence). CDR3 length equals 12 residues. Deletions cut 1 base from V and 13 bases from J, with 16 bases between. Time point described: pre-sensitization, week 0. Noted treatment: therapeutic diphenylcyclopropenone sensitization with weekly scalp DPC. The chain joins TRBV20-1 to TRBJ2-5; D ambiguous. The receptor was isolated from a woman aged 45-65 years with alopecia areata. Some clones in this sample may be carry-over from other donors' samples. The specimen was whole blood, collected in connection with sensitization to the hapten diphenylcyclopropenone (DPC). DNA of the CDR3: TGCAGTGCTAGAGCGGTGGCAGGCCTTGGGTACTTC. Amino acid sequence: CSARAVAGLGYF.